These 14 T cell receptor beta chains were all obtained from the same sample, sequenced in a study of cytomegalovirus exposure and HLA in healthy donors. Vbeta (60) and Jbeta (13) primers were used in the PCR. TCRdb keeps only in-frame clones here, not all; method: immunoSEQ multiplex PCR. The sample consists of fewer than 250,000 clones, nearly 80% of them appearing once. The sequencing input was PBMCs. Receptor source: a man between 18 and 35 years old in good health and CMV-seronegative.

This clone showed up just once. The chain couples TRBV19 to TRBJ1-4, with D tentatively TRBD1 (5 bases). Trimming shortened V by 9 bases and J by 4 bases, and 18 bases separated the two germline ends. The CDR3 runs 15 residues. Germline CDR1 LNHDA, CDR2 SQIVND (reference sequence). Here the CDR3 DNA reads TGTGCCAGCCATCTAGAGAGGGGACTTAATGAAAAACTGTTTTTT. Protein product: CASHLERGLNEKLFF.

V is TRBV4-3 and J is TRBJ2-1; 7 bases are shared with TRBD2. This CDR3 region has 17 residues. In germline, CDR1 is LGHNA, CDR2 YSLEER. With V trimmed by 0 bases and J by 3 bases, 8 bases remained unmatched. In DNA, the CDR3 is TGCGCCAGCAGCCAAGATCAGGCTAGCGGCTACTACAATGAGCAGTTCTTC. Translation: CASSQDQASGYYNEQFF.

This sequence joins TRBV2 and TRBJ1-2, with TRBD1 matching over 7 bases. Per germline, CDR1 SNHLY and CDR2 FYNNEI. This CDR3 comprises 14 residues. J was trimmed by 6 bases and V by 2 bases; bases with no gene match: 6. The CDR3 is CASSENSDRHGYTF. The CDR3 coding sequence is TGTGCCAGCAGTGAAAACTCGGACAGGCATGGCTACACCTTC.

The chain's CDR3 is CASSLGNGNAWQPQHF. The DNA of the CDR3 is TGTGCCAGCAGCTTAGGTAACGGGAACGCTTGGCAGCCCCAGCATTTT. The chain employs TRBV7-8 and TRBJ1-5; D remains ambiguous. Germline loops: CDR1 SGHVS, CDR2 FQNEAQ. V was clipped by 1 base and J by 7 bases, with 17 bases between them. The CDR3 contains 16 residues.

This clone has more than one count but fewer than ten. The chain uses TRBV25-1 and TRBJ1-1; TRBD1 aligns across 7 bases. The J segment lost 4 bases and the V segment lost 4 bases, leaving 9 bases of the junction unmatched. This CDR3 has 15 residues. Germline loops: CDR1 MGHDK, CDR2 SYGVNS. The CDR3 nucleotides are TGTGCCAGCAGTGGTCAGGGCAGGGGGACCACTGAAGCTTTCTTT. This sequence encodes CASSGQGRGTTEAFF.

This sequence joins TRBV7-9 and TRBJ2-7, with 11 positions matching TRBD2. Trimming removed 2 bases from V and 2 bases from J; junction bases left unmatched: 8. In germline, CDR1 is SEHNR, CDR2 FQNEAQ (reference sequence). CDR3 length: 17 residues. Here the CDR3 reads CASSLRLAGRGTYEQYF. The CDR3 DNA follows: TGTGCCAGCAGCTTAAGACTAGCGGGGAGGGGAACCTACGAGCAGTACTTC.

The chain combines TRBV6-5 with TRBJ1-5, with D possibly matching TRBD1 (6 bases). V lost 0 bases to trimming and J lost 6 bases, with 12 bases between them. Germline V gene lookup returns CDR1 MNHEY and CDR2 SVGAGI. The CDR3 is made up of 15 amino acids. CDR3 nucleotides: TGTGCCAGCAGTTACTCGGTGGGGGCCGGTCAGCCCCAGCATTTT. It translates to CASSYSVGAGQPQHF.

This chain connects TRBV4-3 to TRBJ2-5; 13 bases fit TRBD2. The V gene's germline CDR1 is LGHNA and CDR2 YSLEER. The ends lost 2 bases at V and 3 bases at J; junction bases unmatched: 3. The length of the CDR3 is 16 residues. CDR3 nucleotides: TGCGCCAGCAGCCAAATACTAGCGGGGGGGAAAGAGACCCAGTACTTC. Encoded protein: CASSQILAGGKETQYF.

J is TRBJ1-1 and V is TRBV5-1; 9 bases agree with TRBD1. The V gene's germline CDR1 is SGHRS and CDR2 YFSETQ. CDR3 length equals 14 residues. Losses at the gene ends were 0 bases for V and 4 bases for J; bases not matched to a gene: 1. CDR3 protein: CASSLGGQGTEAFF. The CDR3 DNA follows: TGCGCCAGCAGCTTGGGGGGACAGGGCACTGAAGCTTTCTTT.

This clone was picked up a small number of times. This rearrangement joins TRBV5-1 to TRBJ2-5; D possibly corresponds to TRBD1 (5 bases). CDR1 is SGHRS and CDR2 is YFSETQ in the germline V gene. Trimming removed 4 bases from V and 2 bases from J, with 12 bases in between. The CDR3 spans 14 residues. Written as DNA, the CDR3 is TGCGCCAGCAGCCTAGGACACGGTCAAGAGACCCAGTACTTC. It yields the protein CASSLGHGQETQYF.

The chain recombines TRBV4-1 with TRBJ1-1, with TRBD1 identical over 7 bases. Trimming at V came to 3 bases and at J to 5 bases, leaving 6 bases not matched to a gene. Germline V gene lookup returns CDR1 MGHRA and CDR2 YSYEKL. The CDR3 is 14 amino acids. The CDR3 DNA follows: TGCGCCAGCAGCCACGAGGGGGCGAGGACTGAAGCTTTCTTT. This gives the protein CASSHEGARTEAFF.

CDR3 DNA: TGTGCCAGCACCGGCAGGGGCACCGGGGAGCTGTTTTTT. Translation gives CASTGRGTGELFF. J is TRBJ2-2 and V is TRBV25-1; tentatively, D is TRBD1 (6 bases). The CDR3 is 13 amino acids. Deletions cut 7 bases from V and 4 bases from J, with 10 bases between. Germline V CDR1 and CDR2: MGHDK, SYGVNS.

The CDR3 spells CASSNSGSSYEQYF. The CDR3 DNA sequence: TGTGCCAGCTCAAATAGCGGGAGCTCCTACGAGCAGTACTTC. J is TRBJ2-5 and V is TRBV18, with 9 bases matching TRBD2. The J call may be incorrect, as the DNA end agrees better with TRBJ2-7. This CDR3 region has 14 residues. The germline CDR1 and CDR2 sequences are KGHSH and LQKENI.

CDR3 residues: CASSIDRGLINEQFF. CDR3 nucleotides: TGTGCCAGTAGTATTGATAGGGGACTTATCAATGAGCAGTTCTTC. This rearrangement joins TRBV19 to TRBJ2-1, with D perhaps matching TRBD2 (6 bases). This CDR3 has 15 amino acids. The germline V gene encodes CDR1 LNHDA and CDR2 SQIVND (reference sequence). Trimming shortened V by 3 bases and J by 6 bases, and 15 bases separated the two germline ends.